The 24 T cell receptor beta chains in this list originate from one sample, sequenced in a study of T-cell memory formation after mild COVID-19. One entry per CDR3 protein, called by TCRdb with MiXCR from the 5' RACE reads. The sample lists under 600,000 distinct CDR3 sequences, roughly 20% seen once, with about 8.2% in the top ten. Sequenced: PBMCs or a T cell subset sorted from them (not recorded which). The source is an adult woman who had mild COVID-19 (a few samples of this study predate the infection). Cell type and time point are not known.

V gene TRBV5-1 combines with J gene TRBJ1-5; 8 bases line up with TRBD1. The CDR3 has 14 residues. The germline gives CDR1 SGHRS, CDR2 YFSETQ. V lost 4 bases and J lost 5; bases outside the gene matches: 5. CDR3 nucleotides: TGCGCCAGCAGCCCCGGGACAGGTCATCAGCCCCAGCATTTT. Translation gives CASSPGTGHQPQHF.

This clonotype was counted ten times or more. The CDR3 DNA follows: TGTGCCAGCAGTTTAATTGCGGGGGGGCCCCCAGATACGCAGTATTTT. This gives the protein CASSLIAGGPPDTQYF. The V gene is TRBV12-3 or TRBV12-4, the J gene TRBJ2-3; 9 bases agree with TRBD2. The V gene end was trimmed by 2 bases and the J gene end by 4 bases; junction bases not matched to a gene: 7. The CDR3 is 16 residues long.

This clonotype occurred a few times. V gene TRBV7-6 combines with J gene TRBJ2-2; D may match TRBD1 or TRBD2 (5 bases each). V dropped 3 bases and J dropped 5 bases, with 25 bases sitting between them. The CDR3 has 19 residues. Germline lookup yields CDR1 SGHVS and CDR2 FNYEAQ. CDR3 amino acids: CASSLLPGTSRGRTGELFF. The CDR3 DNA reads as TGTGCCAGCAGCTTGTTGCCCGGGACGTCGAGGGGCCGGACCGGGGAGCTGTTTTTT.

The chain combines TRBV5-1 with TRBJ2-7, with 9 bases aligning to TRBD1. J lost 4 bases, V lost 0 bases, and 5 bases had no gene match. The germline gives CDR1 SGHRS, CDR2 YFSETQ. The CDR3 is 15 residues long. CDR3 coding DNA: TGCGCCAGCAGCTTGGGGACAGGGGTAGGATACGAGCAGTACTTC. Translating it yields CASSLGTGVGYEQYF.

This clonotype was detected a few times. The CDR3 coding sequence is TGCAGCGTTTTAGGTGCGGATAACTATGGCTACACCTTC. Protein sequence: CSVLGADNYGYTF. J is TRBJ1-2 and V is TRBV29-1, with no clear D. Germline V CDR1 and CDR2: SQVTM, ANQGSEA. V was pared by 5 bases and J by 1 base, with 11 bases between. The CDR3 runs 13 residues.

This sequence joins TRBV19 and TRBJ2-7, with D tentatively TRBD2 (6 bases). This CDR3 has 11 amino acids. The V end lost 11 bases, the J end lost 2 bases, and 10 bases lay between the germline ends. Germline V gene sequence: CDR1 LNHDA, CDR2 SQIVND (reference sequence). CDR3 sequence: CACGETYEQYF. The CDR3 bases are TGTGCCTGCGGGGAGACCTACGAGCAGTACTTC.

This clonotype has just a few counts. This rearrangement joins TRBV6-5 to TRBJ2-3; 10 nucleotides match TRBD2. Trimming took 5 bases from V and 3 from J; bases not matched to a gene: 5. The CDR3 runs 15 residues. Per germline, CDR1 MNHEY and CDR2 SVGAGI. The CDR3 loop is CASSQSGGGTDTQYF. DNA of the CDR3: TGTGCCAGCAGTCAAAGCGGGGGGGGGACAGATACGCAGTATTTT.

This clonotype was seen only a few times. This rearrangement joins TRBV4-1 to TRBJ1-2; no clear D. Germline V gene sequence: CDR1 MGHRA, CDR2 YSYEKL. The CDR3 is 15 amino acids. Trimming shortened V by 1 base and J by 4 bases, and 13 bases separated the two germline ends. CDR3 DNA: TGCGCCAGCAGCCAAGCTACGGGGATGGGCTATGGCTACACCTTC. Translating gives CASSQATGMGYGYTF.

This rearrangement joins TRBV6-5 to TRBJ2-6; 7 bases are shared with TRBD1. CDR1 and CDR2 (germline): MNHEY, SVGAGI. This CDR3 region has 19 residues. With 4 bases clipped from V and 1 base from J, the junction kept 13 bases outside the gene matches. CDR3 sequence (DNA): TGTGCCAGCAGTTCCCAAAGGACAGGAATAATATCTGGGGCCAACGTCCTGACTTTC. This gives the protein CASSSQRTGIISGANVLTF.

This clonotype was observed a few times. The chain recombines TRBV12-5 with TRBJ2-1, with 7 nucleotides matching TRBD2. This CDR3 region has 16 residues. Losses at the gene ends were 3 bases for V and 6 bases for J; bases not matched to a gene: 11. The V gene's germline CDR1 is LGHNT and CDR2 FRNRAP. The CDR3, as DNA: TGTGCTAGTGGTTTTGGTACTAGCGACATAATCAATGAGCAGTTCTTC. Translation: CASGFGTSDIINEQFF.

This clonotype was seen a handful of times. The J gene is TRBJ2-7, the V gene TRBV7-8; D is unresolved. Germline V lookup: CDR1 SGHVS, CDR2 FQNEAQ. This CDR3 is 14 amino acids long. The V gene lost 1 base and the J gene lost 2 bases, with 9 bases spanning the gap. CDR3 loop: CASSLVPGPYEQYF. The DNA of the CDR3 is TGTGCCAGCAGCTTAGTGCCAGGCCCCTACGAGCAGTACTTC. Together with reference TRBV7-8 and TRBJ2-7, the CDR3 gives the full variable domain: GAGVSQSPRYKVAKRGQDVALRCDPISGHVSLFWYQQALGQGPEFLTYFQNEAQLDKSGLPSDRFFAERPEGSVSTLKIQRTQQEDSAVYLCASSLVPGPYEQYFGPGTRLTVT.

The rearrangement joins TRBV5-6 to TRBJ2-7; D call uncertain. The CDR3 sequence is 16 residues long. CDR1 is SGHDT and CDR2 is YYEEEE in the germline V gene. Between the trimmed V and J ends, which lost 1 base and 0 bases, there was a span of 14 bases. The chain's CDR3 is CASSLYWQRSSYEQYF. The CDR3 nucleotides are TGTGCCAGCAGCTTGTATTGGCAGCGAAGCTCCTACGAGCAGTACTTC.

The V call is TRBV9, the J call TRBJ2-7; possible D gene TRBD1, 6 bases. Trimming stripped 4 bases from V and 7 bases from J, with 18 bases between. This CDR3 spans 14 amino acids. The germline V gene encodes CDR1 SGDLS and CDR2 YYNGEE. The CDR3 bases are TGTGCCAGCAGCCCTTCGACAGGCGCTTGGGAGCAGTACTTC. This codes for CASSPSTGAWEQYF.

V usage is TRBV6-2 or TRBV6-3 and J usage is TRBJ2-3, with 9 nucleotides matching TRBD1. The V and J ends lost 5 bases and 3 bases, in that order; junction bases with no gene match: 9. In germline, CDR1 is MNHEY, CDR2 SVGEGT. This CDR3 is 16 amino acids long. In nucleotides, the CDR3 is TGTGCCAGCAGTAGCCTCCGGGACAGGGATACAGATACGCAGTATTTT. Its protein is CASSSLRDRDTDTQYF.

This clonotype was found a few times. The CDR3 loop reads CSARDGDRGTGEQYF. The CDR3 coding sequence is TGCAGTGCTAGAGATGGGGACAGGGGAACTGGCGAGCAGTACTTC. The chain carries TRBV20-1 and TRBJ2-7; TRBD1 matches 10 bases. CDR3 length: 15 residues. Trimming took 0 bases from V and 6 from J; bases not matched to a gene: 8. Germline V gene data show CDR1 as DFQATT and CDR2 as SNEGSKA (reference sequence).

The DNA of the CDR3 is TGTGCCAGCAGCCGGACTAGCGGGATGAACACCGGGGAGCTGTTTTTT. This encodes CASSRTSGMNTGELFF. This chain links TRBV7-2 with TRBJ2-2; 12 bases align to TRBD2. Germline loops: CDR1 SGHTA, CDR2 FQGNSA. This CDR3 has 16 amino acids. Unmatched junction bases numbered 2, after V lost 5 bases and J lost 1 base.

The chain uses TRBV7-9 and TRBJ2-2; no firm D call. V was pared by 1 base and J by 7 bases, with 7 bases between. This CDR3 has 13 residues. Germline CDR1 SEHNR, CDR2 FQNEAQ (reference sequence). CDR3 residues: CASSLGSGGELFF. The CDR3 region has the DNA TGTGCCAGCAGCTTAGGATCCGGCGGGGAGCTGTTTTTT.

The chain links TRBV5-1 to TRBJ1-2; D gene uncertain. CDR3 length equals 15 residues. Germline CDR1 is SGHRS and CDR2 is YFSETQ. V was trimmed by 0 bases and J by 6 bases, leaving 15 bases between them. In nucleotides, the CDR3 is TGCGCCAGCAGCTTGGTCGGGAATTCGTACGATGGCTACACCTTC. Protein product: CASSLVGNSYDGYTF. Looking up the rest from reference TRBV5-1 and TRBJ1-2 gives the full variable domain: KAGVTQTPRYLIKTRGQQVTLSCSPISGHRSVSWYQQTPGQGLQFLFEYFSETQRNKGNFPGRFSGRQFSNSRSEMNVSTLELGDSALYLCASSLVGNSYDGYTFGSGTRLTVV.

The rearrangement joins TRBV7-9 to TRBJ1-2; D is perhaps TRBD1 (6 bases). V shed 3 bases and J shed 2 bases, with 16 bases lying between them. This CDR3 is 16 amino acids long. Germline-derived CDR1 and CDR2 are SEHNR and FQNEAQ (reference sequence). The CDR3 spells CASSLQQGGRNYGYTF. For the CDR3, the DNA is TGTGCCAGCAGCTTGCAACAGGGAGGTCGGAACTATGGCTACACCTTC.

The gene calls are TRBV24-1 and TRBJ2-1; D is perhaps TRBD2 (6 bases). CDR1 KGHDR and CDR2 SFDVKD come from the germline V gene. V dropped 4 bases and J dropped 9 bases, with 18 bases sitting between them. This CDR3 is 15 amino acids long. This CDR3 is CATSDQGTGVGEQFF. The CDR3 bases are TGTGCCACCAGTGACCAGGGAACGGGAGTGGGTGAGCAGTTCTTC.

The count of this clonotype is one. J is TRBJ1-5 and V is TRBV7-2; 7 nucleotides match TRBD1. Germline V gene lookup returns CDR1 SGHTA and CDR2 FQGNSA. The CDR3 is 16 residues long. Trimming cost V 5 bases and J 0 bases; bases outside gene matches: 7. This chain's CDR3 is CASSHPGQSSNQPQHF. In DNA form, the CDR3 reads TGTGCCAGCAGCCATCCGGGACAGAGTAGCAATCAGCCCCAGCATTTT.

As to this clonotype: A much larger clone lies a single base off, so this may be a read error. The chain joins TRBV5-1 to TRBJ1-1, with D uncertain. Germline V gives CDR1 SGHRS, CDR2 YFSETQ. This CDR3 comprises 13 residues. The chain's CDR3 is CASSFGRNTEALF. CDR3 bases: TGCGCCAGCAGCTTCGGGAGGAACACTGAAGCTTTATTT.

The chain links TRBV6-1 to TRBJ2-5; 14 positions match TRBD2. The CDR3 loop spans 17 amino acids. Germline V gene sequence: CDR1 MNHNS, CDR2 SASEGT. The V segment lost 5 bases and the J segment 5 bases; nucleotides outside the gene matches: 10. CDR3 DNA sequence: TGTGCCAGCAGTACCTCGGGACTAGCGGGGGACGGGGAGACCCAGTACTTC. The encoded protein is CASSTSGLAGDGETQYF.

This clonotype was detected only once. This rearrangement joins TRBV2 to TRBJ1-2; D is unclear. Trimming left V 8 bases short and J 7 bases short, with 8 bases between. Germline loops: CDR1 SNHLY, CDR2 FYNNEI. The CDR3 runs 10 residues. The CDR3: CASGMGGYTF. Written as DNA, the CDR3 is TGTGCCAGCGGTATGGGTGGCTACACCTTC.